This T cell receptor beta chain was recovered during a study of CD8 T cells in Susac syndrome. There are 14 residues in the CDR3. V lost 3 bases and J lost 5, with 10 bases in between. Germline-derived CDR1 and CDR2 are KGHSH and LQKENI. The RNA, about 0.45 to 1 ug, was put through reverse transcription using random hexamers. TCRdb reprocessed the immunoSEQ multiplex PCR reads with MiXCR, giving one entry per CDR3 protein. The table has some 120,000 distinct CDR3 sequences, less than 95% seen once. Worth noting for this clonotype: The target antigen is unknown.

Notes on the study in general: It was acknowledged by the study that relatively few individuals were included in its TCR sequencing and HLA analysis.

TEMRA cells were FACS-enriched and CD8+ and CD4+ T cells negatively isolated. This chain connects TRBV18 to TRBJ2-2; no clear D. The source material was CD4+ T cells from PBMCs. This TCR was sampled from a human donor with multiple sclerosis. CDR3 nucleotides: TGTGCCAGCTCACCGTCTAGGGCAACCGGGGAGCTGTTTTTT. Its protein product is CASSPSRATGELFF.